This passage covers 5 T cell receptor beta chains from one sample sequenced in a study of CD8 T cells in ankylosing spondylitis. One entry per CDR3 protein results from TCRdb running MiXCR on the 5' RACE reads. The sample lists 300,000 to 400,000 distinct CDR3 sequences, approximately 15% occurring once. The sample was blood, either unsorted or a sorted T cell fraction (not recorded which). The receptors here all came from a male donor with ankylosing spondylitis or in good health (not recorded which).

The chain is built from TRBV6-1 and TRBJ2-3; a weak D match, TRBD2 (6 bases). Germline V CDR1 and CDR2: MNHNS, SASEGT. With 8 bases removed from V and 3 bases from J, the gap between germline ends came to 15 bases. CDR3 size: 14 residues. The CDR3 DNA reads as TGTGCCAGCGGTCCTAGCGAGAGGACAGATACGCAGTATTTT. It specifies CASGPSERTDTQYF.

This chain links TRBV7-2 with TRBJ2-2; D might be TRBD2 (5 bases). The ends were cut back, 1 base at V and 5 bases at J, with 14 bases in the middle. The CDR3 loop spans 16 amino acids. The germline V gene encodes CDR1 SGHTA and CDR2 FQGNSA. The CDR3 spells CASSLVLALRTGELFF. In DNA form, the CDR3 reads TGTGCCAGCAGCTTAGTTCTAGCCCTTAGGACCGGGGAGCTGTTTTTT.

This clonotype was found a few times. The chain employs TRBV14 and TRBJ2-7; no reliable D call. Germline CDR1 SGHDN, CDR2 FVKESK. V was shortened by 7 bases and J by 6 bases, with 13 bases between the two germline ends. The CDR3 is made up of 12 amino acids. CDR3 amino acids: CASTGSGGEQYF. CDR3 in DNA: TGTGCCAGCACCGGGTCGGGCGGCGAGCAGTACTTC.

The rearrangement joins TRBV7-9 to TRBJ2-1; D is uncertain. The ends were cut back, 6 bases at V and 4 bases at J, with 19 bases in the middle. Germline CDR1 and CDR2: SEHNR and FQNEAQ (reference sequence). The CDR3 covers 16 residues. The CDR3 region is CASRPSSHPTYNEQFF. The CDR3 nucleotides read TGTGCCAGCAGGCCTTCTTCCCATCCTACTTACAATGAGCAGTTCTTC.

This clonotype was counted only a few times. This chain uses TRBV5-1 with TRBJ1-1; no firm D call. Trimming cost V 3 bases and J 6 bases, with 30 bases left between them. The CDR3 is 19 residues long. Germline assignment: CDR1 SGHRS and CDR2 YFSETQ. CDR3 in amino acids: CASSSETVAYLKPYSEAFF. DNA for the CDR3: TGCGCCAGCAGCTCTGAGACGGTGGCTTATCTGAAGCCGTATTCTGAAGCTTTCTTT.